These T cell receptor beta chains were read from a single sample in a study of identifying expanded T cells in peripheral blood. This table comes from immunoSEQ multiplex PCR, and its TCRdb copy is limited to in-frame clones, with some not included. The sample consists of about 100,000 clones, over 70% of them appearing once. The sequenced sample consisted of blood. The receptors originated from a person aged 18-70 years in good health. CDR3s include the opening cysteine and the closing phenylalanine or tryptophan. Fields, in order: clone size, V gene, D gene, J gene, CDR3 protein, CDR3 DNA. A D gene is named only where the DNA matches it firmly. Clone size is not always given. Where it is, it says once, few, many or a class for expanded clones.

>NA|TRBV9|TRBD2|TRBJ2-7
CASSVGRGVGEQYF
TGTGCCAGCAGCGTAGGGCGGGGGGTTGGCGAGCAGTACTTC
>NA|TRBV10-3|TRBD2|TRBJ2-3
CAISERGEYTQYF
TGTGCCATCAGTGAGCGGGGGGAGTATACGCAGTATTTT
>NA|TRBV9|NA|TRBJ2-7
CASSEGGRAHEQYF
TGTGCCAGCAGCGAGGGGGGCAGGGCCCACGAGCAGTACTTC
>NA|TRBV6-5|NA|TRBJ1-5
CASTSERGQPQHF
TGTGCCAGCACCTCCGAGAGGGGACAGCCCCAGCATTTT
>NA|TRBV7-9|NA|TRBJ1-1
CASSLTGPGQMVAFF
TGTGCCAGCAGCTTAACCGGACCTGGGCAGATGGTAGCTTTCTTT
>NA|TRBV5-1|NA|TRBJ2-5
CASSSSGAQETQYF
TGCGCCAGCAGCTCTTCGGGGGCTCAAGAGACCCAGTACTTC
>NA|TRBV19|TRBD1|TRBJ2-7
CASSTIQGAPYEQYF
TGTGCCAGTAGTACAATCCAGGGGGCCCCTTACGAGCAGTACTTC
>NA|TRBV2|NA|TRBJ1-2
CASSEAGGGVYGGYTF
TGTGCCAGCAGTGAAGCGGGGGGCGGGGTCTATGGTGGCTACACCTTC
>NA|TRBV29-1|NA|TRBJ1-2
CSVGTEVYGYTF
TGCAGCGTTGGGACGGAAGTCTATGGCTACACCTTC
>NA|TRBV7-3|NA|TRBJ2-3
CASSLRDRVAGTDTQYF
TGTGCCAGCAGCTTAAGAGACCGCGTCGCGGGCACAGATACGCAGTATTTT
>NA|TRBV11-2|TRBD1|TRBJ2-1
CASRLGQSSYNEQFF
TGTGCCAGCAGGTTGGGACAGTCCTCCTACAATGAGCAGTTCTTC
>NA|TRBV6-5|NA|TRBJ1-3
CASRYGTTGNTIYF
TGTGCCAGCAGATACGGGACAACCGGAAACACCATATATTTT
>NA|TRBV7-9|NA|TRBJ2-5
CASSLVPRDQETQYF
TGTGCCAGCAGCTTAGTCCCCAGGGACCAAGAGACCCAGTACTTC
>NA|TRBV7-3|TRBD1|TRBJ1-1
CASSSATGQAEAFF
TGTGCCAGCAGCTCCGCGACAGGGCAAGCTGAAGCTTTCTTT
>NA|TRBV18|NA|TRBJ1-1
CASSPNEGWANSEAFF
TGTGCCAGCTCACCAAATGAAGGGTGGGCGAACTCTGAAGCTTTCTTT
>NA|TRBV18|NA|TRBJ2-1
CASSPRQDYNEQFF
TGTGCCAGCTCACCCCGACAGGACTACAATGAGCAGTTCTTC
>NA|TRBV6-1|TRBD1|TRBJ1-2
CASSEVAGGGGYTF
TGTGCCAGCAGTGAAGTAGCAGGGGGAGGTGGCTACACCTTC
>NA|TRBV6-1|NA|TRBJ1-1
CASERGWDTEAFF
TGTGCCAGCGAGCGGGGGTGGGACACTGAAGCTTTCTTT
>NA|TRBV10-1|TRBD1|TRBJ2-5
CASSTGQQETQYF
TGCGCCAGCAGCACGGGACAGCAAGAGACCCAGTACTTC
>NA|TRBV9|NA|TRBJ2-1
CASSVGGGAHNEQFF
TGTGCCAGCAGCGTAGGGGGTGGGGCGCACAATGAGCAGTTCTTC
>few|TRBV10-2|NA|TRBJ1-5
CASSEMAQPQHF
TGCGCCAGCAGTGAGATGGCCCAGCCCCAGCATTTT
>NA|TRBV4-1|NA|TRBJ2-1
CASSHGTAEQFF
TGCGCCAGCAGCCATGGGACTGCTGAGCAGTTCTTC
>NA|TRBV7-9|TRBD2|TRBJ2-3
CASATAGGGTDTQYF
TGTGCCAGCGCGACCGCGGGGGGAGGCACAGATACGCAGTATTTT
>few|TRBV15|NA|TRBJ1-6
CATSRPGQYNSPLHF
TGTGCCACCAGCAGACCCGGACAGTATAATTCACCCCTCCACTTT
>NA|TRBV6-5|NA|TRBJ2-1
CASRMGLGAGNEQFF
TGTGCCAGCAGAATGGGACTGGGGGCTGGTAATGAGCAGTTCTTC
>NA|TRBV10-3|NA|TRBJ2-2
CATEGAGKARNGELFF
TGTGCCACGGAGGGGGCAGGGAAGGCGAGGAACGGGGAGCTGTTTTTT
>NA|TRBV27|TRBD1|TRBJ2-7
CASRRDRGSEQYF
TGTGCCAGCAGGCGGGACAGGGGGAGCGAGCAGTACTTC
>NA|TRBV7-2|NA|TRBJ1-1
CASSLLRGTEAFF
TGTGCCAGCAGCTTATTACGCGGCACTGAAGCTTTCTTT
>NA|TRBV4-1|TRBD1|TRBJ1-1
CASSQVPGGAAEAFF
TGCGCCAGCAGCCAAGTTCCAGGGGGCGCGGCTGAAGCTTTCTTT
>NA|TRBV4-1|TRBD1|TRBJ2-5
CASSHGQGQETQYF
TGCGCCAGCAGCCACGGACAGGGCCAAGAGACCCAGTACTTC
>NA|TRBV7-3|NA|TRBJ1-2
CASSLKGGDNYGYTF
TGTGCCAGCAGCTTAAAAGGGGGGGACAACTATGGCTACACCTTC
>NA|TRBV6-6|TRBD1|TRBJ2-1
CASSYDGTGGHEQFF
TGTGCCAGCAGTTACGATGGGACAGGGGGGCATGAGCAGTTCTTC
>once|TRBV30|NA|TRBJ1-6
CAWTEDYNSPLHF
TGTGCCTGGACAGAAGACTATAATTCACCCCTCCACTTT
>NA|TRBV4-3|TRBD2|TRBJ2-1
CASSQEWPSGRSYNEQFF
TGCGCCAGCAGCCAAGAGTGGCCTAGCGGGAGGTCCTACAATGAGCAGTTCTTC
>NA|TRBV10-3|TRBD2|TRBJ2-7
CAISESSLAGGTTYEQYF
TGTGCCATCAGTGAGTCGTCCCTAGCGGGGGGTACTACCTACGAGCAGTACTTC
>many|TRBV29-1|NA|TRBJ2-1
CSVEETLTYNEQFF
TGCAGCGTTGAAGAGACACTAACCTACAATGAGCAGTTCTTC
>NA|TRBV30|NA|TRBJ1-2
CAWSVRSFYGYTF
TGTGCCTGGAGTGTACGTTCATTTTATGGCTACACCTTC
>NA|TRBV5-1|TRBD1|TRBJ2-2
CASRPTGDTGELFF
TGCGCCAGCAGACCTACAGGGGACACCGGGGAGCTGTTTTTT
>NA|TRBV18|NA|TRBJ1-2
CASSTSTGILYGYTF
TGTGCCAGCTCCACCAGTACAGGGATCCTCTATGGCTACACCTTC
>once|TRBV30|TRBD1|TRBJ1-1
CAWRLTGLEGKAFF
TGTGCCTGGCGTCTGACAGGGCTGGAGGGGAAAGCTTTCTTT
>few|TRBV6-1|TRBD1|TRBJ1-5
CASSQGAGNQPQHF
TGTGCCAGCAGCCAGGGGGCAGGCAATCAGCCCCAGCATTTT
>NA|TRBV6-4|TRBD2|TRBJ2-1
CASRETSGGANEQFF
TGTGCCAGCAGAGAAACTAGCGGGGGGGCCAATGAGCAGTTCTTC
>NA|TRBV5-5|TRBD1|TRBJ1-4
CASSSGQGASKLFF
TGTGCCAGCAGCTCGGGACAGGGGGCCTCCAAACTGTTTTTT
>NA|TRBV19|NA|TRBJ1-3
CASSSRTFSGNTIYF
TGTGCCAGTAGTTCCCGGACATTCTCTGGAAACACCATATATTTT
>NA|TRBV21-1|NA|TRBJ2-1
CASSKGRTSGFYNEQFF
TGTGCCAGCAGCAAAGGTCGAACTAGCGGATTCTACAATGAGCAGTTCTTC
>NA|TRBV4-1|NA|TRBJ1-1
CASSTGSGVMNTEAFF
TGCGCCAGCAGCACAGGGAGTGGGGTGATGAACACTGAAGCTTTCTTT
>NA|TRBV5-6|TRBD2|TRBJ2-1
CASSLDALAGGSYNEQFF
TGTGCCAGCAGCTTGGATGCGTTGGCGGGAGGATCCTACAATGAGCAGTTCTTC
>NA|TRBV7-2|NA|TRBJ1-4
CASTLGQFGEKLFF
TGTGCCAGCACCTTGGGTCAGTTTGGGGAAAAACTGTTTTTT
>NA|TRBV29-1|NA|TRBJ1-5
CSVESGGGSQPQHF
TGCAGCGTTGAATCGGGGGGTGGAAGTCAGCCCCAGCATTTT
>NA|TRBV2|NA|TRBJ2-3
CASSDLTDTQYF
TGTGCCAGCAGTGATCTCACAGATACGCAGTATTTT
>NA|TRBV6-5|NA|TRBJ2-6
CASSYRGQSGANVLTF
TGTGCCAGCAGTTACAGAGGACAGTCTGGGGCCAACGTCCTGACTTTC
>NA|TRBV6-6|NA|TRBJ2-7
CASSYPGYEQYF
TGTGCCAGCAGTTACCCGGGATACGAGCAGTACTTC
>NA|TRBV6-5|TRBD1|TRBJ2-1
CASSAPGTGRYEQFF
TGTGCCAGCAGTGCTCCCGGGACAGGGAGGTATGAGCAGTTCTTC
>NA|TRBV7-7|NA|TRBJ2-5
CASSLERGEQETQYF
TGTGCCAGCAGCCTAGAAAGGGGAGAGCAAGAGACCCAGTACTTC